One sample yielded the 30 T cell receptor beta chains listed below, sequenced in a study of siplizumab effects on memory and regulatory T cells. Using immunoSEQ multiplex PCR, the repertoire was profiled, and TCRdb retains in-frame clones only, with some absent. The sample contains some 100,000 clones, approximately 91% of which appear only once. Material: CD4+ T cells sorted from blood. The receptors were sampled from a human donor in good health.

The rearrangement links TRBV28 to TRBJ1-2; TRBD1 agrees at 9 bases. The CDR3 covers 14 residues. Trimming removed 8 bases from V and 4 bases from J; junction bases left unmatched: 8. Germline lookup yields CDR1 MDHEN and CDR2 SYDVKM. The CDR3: CASSYRGQGYGYTF. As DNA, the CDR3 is TGTGCCAGCTCCTACAGGGGGCAGGGCTATGGCTACACCTTC.

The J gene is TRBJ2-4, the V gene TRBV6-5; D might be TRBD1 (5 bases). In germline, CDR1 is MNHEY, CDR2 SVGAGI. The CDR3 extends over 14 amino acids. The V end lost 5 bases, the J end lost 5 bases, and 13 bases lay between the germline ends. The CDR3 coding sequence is TGTGCCAGCAGTCCCGCCTCGACAGAAAACATTCAGTACTTC. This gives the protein CASSPASTENIQYF.

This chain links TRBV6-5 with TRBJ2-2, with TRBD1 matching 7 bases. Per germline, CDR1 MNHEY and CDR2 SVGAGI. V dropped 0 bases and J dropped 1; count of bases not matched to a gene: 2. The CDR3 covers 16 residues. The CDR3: CASSYSYRGNTGELFF. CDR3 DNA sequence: TGTGCCAGCAGTTACTCGTACAGGGGGAACACCGGGGAGCTGTTTTTT.

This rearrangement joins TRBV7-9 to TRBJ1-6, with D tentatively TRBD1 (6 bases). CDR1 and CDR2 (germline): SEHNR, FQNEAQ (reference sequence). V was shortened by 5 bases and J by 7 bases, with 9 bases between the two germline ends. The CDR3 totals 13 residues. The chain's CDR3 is CASSPGQNSPLHF. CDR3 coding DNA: TGTGCCAGCAGCCCCGGACAGAATTCACCCCTCCACTTT.

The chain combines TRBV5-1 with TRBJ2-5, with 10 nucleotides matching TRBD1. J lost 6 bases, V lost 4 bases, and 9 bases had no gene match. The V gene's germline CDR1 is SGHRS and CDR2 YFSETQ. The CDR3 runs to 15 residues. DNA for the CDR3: TGCGCCAGCAGCGATCCCGGGACAGGGGTAAAGACCCAGTACTTC. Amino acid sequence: CASSDPGTGVKTQYF.

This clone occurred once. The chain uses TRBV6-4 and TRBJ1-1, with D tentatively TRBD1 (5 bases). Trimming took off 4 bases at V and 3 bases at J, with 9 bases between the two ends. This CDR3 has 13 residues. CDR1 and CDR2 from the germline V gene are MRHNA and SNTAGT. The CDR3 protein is CASSGTPYTEAFF. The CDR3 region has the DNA TGTGCCAGCAGTGGGACACCCTACACTGAAGCTTTCTTT.

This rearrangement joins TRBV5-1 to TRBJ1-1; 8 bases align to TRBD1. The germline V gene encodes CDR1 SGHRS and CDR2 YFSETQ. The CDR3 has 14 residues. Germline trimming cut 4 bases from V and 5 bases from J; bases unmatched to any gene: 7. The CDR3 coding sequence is TGCGCCAGCAGCCGACAGGGGACGGAAACTGAAGCTTTCTTT. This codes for CASSRQGTETEAFF.

The CDR3: CASSLERGGYNEQFF. CDR3 coding DNA: TGTGCCAGCAGTTTAGAGCGGGGGGGATACAATGAGCAGTTCTTC. This chain links TRBV27 with TRBJ2-1; 10 nucleotides align to TRBD2. With V trimmed by 2 bases and J by 4 bases, 2 bases remained unmatched. There are 15 residues in the CDR3. Germline V gene data show CDR1 as MNHEY and CDR2 as SMNVEV (reference sequence).

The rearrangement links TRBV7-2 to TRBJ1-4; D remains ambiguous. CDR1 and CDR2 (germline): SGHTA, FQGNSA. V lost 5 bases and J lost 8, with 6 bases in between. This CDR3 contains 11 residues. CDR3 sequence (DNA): TGTGCCAGCAGCCGGGCGGAAAAACTGTTTTTT. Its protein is CASSRAEKLFF.

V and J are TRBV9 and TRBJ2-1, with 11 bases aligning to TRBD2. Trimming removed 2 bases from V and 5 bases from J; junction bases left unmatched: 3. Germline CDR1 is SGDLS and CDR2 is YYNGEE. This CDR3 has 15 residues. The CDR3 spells CASSVTSGTNNEQFF. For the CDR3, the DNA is TGTGCCAGCAGCGTGACTAGCGGGACGAACAATGAGCAGTTCTTC.

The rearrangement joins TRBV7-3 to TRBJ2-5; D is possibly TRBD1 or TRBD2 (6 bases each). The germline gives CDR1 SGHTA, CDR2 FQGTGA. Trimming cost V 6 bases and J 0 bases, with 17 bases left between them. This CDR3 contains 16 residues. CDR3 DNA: TGTGCCAGCAGAATCCCACCGGGGGCAGACCAAGAGACCCAGTACTTC. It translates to CASRIPPGADQETQYF.

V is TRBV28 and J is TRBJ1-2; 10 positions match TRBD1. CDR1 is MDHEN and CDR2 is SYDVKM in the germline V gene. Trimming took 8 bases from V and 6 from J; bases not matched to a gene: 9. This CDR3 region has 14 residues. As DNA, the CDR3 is TGTGCCAGCGGCGTGACGACAGGGGGCCATGGCTACACCTTC. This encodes CASGVTTGGHGYTF.

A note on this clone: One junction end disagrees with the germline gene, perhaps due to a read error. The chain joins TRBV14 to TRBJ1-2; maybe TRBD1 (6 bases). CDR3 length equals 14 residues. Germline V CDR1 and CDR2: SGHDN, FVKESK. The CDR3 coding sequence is TGTGCCAGCAGCAAAGACAGGTGGAGGAGAGGCTACACCTTC. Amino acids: CASSKDRWRRGYTF.

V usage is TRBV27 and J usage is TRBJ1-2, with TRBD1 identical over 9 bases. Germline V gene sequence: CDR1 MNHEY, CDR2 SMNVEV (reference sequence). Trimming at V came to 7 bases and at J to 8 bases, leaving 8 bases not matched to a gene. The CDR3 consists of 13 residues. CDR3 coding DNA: TGTGCCAGCACCGGGACAGGGATAGGAGGCTACACCTTC. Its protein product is CASTGTGIGGYTF.

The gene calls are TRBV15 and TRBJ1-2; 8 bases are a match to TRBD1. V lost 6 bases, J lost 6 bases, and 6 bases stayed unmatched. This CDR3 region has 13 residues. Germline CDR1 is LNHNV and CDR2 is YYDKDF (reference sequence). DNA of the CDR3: TGTGCCACCAGAAACCAGGGGGCGCATGGCTACACCTTC. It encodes CATRNQGAHGYTF.

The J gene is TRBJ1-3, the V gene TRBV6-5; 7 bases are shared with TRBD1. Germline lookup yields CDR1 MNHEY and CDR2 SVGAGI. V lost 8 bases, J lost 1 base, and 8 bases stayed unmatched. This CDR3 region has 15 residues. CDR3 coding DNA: TGTGCCAGCCAGGGACAGCTCGCGTCTGGAAACACCATATATTTT. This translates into CASQGQLASGNTIYF.

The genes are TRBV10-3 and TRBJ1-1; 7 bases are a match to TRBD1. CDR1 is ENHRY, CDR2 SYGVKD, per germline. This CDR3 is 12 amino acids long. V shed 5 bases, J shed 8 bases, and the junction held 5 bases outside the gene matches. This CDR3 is CAISKQQGEAFF. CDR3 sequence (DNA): TGTGCCATCAGTAAACAACAGGGGGAAGCTTTCTTT.

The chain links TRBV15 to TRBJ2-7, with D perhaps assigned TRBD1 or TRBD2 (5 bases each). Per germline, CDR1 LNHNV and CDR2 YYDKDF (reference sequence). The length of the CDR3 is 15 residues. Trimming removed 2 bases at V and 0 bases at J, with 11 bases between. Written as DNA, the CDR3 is TGTGCCACCAGCAGACGGGACGGAATCTCCTACGAGCAGTACTTC. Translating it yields CATSRRDGISYEQYF.

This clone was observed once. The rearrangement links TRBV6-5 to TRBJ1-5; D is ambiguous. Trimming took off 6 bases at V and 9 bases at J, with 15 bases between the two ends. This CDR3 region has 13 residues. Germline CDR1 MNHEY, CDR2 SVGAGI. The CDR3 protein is CASRDRREGPQHF. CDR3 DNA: TGTGCCAGCAGGGACCGCCGGGAGGGGCCCCAGCATTTT.

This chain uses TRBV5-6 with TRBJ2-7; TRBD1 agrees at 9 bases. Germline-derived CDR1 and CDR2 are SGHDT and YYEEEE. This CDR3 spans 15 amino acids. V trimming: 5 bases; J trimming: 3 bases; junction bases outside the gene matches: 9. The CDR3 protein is CASSSPGQGYYEQYF. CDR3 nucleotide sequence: TGTGCCAGCAGTTCCCCGGGACAGGGATACTACGAGCAGTACTTC.

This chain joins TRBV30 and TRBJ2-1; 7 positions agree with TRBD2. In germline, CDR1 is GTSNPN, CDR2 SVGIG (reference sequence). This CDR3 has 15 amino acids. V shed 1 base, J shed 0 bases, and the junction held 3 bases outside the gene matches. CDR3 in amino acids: CAWSAAGSSYNEQFF. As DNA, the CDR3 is TGTGCCTGGAGTGCAGCGGGGAGCTCCTACAATGAGCAGTTCTTC.

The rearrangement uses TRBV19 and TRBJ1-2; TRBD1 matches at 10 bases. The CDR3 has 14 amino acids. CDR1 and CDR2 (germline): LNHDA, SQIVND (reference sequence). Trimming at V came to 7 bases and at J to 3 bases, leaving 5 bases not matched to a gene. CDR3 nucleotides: TGTGCCAGTACCTCCGGGACAGGGGACTATGGCTACACCTTC. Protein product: CASTSGTGDYGYTF.

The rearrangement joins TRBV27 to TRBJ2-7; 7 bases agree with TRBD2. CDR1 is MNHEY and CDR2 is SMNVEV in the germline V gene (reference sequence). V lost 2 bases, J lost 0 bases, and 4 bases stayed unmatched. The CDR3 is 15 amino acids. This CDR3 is CASSLQGGSSYEQYF. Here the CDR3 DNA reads TGTGCCAGCAGTTTACAGGGAGGGAGCTCCTACGAGCAGTACTTC.

CDR3 region: CASSLGGGYEQYF. The CDR3 DNA sequence: TGTGCCAGCAGCTTAGGCGGGGGGTACGAGCAGTACTTC. The chain recombines TRBV11-3 with TRBJ2-5, with 8 bases identical to TRBD2. The DNA end is a closer match to TRBJ2-7, so the J assignment may be wrong. This CDR3 has 13 amino acids. The V gene's germline CDR1 is SGHNT and CDR2 YENEEA.

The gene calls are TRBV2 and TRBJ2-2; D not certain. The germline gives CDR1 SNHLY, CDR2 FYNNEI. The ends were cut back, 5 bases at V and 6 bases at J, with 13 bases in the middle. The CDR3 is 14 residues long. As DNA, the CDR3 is TGTGCCAGCAGTATTAGTGGGTTTTCCGGGGAGCTGTTTTTT. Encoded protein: CASSISGFSGELFF.

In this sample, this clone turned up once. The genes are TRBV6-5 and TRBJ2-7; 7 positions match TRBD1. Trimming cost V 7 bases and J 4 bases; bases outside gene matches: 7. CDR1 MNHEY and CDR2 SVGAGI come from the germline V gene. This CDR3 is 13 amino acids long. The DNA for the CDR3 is TGTGCCAGCACCGGGACAGCGTCGTACGAGCAGTACTTC. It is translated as CASTGTASYEQYF.

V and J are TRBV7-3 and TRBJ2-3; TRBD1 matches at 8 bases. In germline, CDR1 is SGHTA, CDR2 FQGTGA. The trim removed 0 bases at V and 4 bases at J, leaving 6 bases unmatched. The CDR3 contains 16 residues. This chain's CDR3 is CASSLTRQGIADTQYF. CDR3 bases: TGTGCCAGCAGCTTAACGAGACAGGGGATCGCAGATACGCAGTATTTT.

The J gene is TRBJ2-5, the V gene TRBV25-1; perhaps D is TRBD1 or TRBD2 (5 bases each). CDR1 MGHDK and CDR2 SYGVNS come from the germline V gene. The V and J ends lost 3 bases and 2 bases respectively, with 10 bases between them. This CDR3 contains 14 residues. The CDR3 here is CASSEGDGQETQYF. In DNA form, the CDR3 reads TGTGCCAGCAGTGAGGGGGATGGTCAAGAGACCCAGTACTTC. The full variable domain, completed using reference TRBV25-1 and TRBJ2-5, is EADIYQTPRYLVIGTGKKITLECSQTMGHDKMYWYQQDPGMELHLIHYSYGVNSTEKGDLSSESTVSRIRTEHFPLTLESARPSHTSQYLCASSEGDGQETQYFGPGTRLLVL.

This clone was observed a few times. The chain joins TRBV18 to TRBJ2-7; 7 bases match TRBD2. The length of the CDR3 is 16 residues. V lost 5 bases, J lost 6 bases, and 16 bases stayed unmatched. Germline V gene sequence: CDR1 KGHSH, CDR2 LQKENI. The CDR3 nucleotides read TGTGCCAGCTCAAGAATGGGGGGGGAGCACTCTCGCGAGCAGTACTTC. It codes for CASSRMGGEHSREQYF.

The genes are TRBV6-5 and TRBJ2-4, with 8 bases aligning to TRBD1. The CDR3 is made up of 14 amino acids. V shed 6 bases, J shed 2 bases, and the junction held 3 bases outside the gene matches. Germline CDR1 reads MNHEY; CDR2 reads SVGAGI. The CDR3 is CASRDRVSKNIQYF. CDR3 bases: TGTGCCAGCAGGGACAGGGTATCCAAAAACATTCAGTACTTC.